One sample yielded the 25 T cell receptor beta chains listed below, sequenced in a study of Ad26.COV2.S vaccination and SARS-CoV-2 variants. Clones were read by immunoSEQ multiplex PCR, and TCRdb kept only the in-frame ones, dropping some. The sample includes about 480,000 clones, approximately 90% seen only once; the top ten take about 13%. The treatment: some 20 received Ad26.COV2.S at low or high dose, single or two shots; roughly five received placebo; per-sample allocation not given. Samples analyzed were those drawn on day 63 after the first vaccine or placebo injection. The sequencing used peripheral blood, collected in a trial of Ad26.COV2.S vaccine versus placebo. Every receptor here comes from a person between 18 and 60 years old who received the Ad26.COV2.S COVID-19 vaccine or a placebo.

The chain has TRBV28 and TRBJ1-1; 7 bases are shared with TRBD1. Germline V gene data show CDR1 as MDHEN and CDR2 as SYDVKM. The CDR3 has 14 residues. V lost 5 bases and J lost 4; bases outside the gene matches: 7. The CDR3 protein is CASSIPRQGTEAFF. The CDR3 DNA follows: TGTGCCAGCAGTATACCGAGACAGGGCACTGAAGCTTTCTTT.

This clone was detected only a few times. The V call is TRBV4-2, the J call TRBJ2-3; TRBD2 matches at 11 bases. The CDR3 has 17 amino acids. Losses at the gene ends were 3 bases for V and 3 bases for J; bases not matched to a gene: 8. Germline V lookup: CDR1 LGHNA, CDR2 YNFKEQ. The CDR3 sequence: CASSQQTGTSGTDTQYF. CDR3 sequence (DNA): TGTGCCAGCAGCCAGCAGACCGGGACTAGCGGTACAGATACGCAGTATTTT.

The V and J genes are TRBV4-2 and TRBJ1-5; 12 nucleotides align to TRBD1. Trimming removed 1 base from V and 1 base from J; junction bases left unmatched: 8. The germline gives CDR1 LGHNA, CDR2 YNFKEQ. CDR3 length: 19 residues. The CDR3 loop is CASSQGRDRGLGSNQPQHF. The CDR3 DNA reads TGTGCCAGCAGCCAAGGCCGGGACAGGGGGCTCGGGAGCAATCAGCCCCAGCATTTT.

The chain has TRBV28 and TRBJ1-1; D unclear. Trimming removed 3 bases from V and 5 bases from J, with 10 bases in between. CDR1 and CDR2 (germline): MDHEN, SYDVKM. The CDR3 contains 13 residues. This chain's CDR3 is CASSLYTATEAFF. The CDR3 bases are TGTGCCAGCAGTTTGTACACTGCGACTGAAGCTTTCTTT. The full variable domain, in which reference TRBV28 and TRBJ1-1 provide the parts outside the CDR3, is DVKVTQSSRYLVKRTGEKVFLECVQDMDHENMFWYRQDPGLGLRLIYFSYDVKMKEKGDIPEGYSVSREKKERFSLILESASTNQTSMYLCASSLYTATEAFFGQGTRLTVV.

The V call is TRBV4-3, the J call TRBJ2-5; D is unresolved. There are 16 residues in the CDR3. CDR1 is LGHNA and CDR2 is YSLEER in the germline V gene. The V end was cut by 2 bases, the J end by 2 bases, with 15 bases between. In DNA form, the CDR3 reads TGCGCCAGCAGCCAACTCCTGGCCGGCTCTCAAGAGACCCAGTACTTC. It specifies CASSQLLAGSQETQYF.

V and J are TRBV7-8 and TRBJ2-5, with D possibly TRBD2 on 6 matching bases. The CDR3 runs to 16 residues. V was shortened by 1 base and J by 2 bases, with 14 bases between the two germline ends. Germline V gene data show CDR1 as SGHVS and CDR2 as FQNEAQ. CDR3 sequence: CASSLGGGGRQETQYF. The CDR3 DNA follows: TGTGCCAGCAGCTTAGGAGGAGGAGGGCGGCAAGAGACCCAGTACTTC.

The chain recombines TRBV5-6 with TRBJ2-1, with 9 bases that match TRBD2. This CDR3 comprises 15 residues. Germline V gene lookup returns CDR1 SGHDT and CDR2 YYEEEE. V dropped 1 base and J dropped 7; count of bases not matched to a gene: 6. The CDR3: CASSLTSGFANEQFF. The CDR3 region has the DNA TGTGCCAGCAGCTTGACTAGCGGGTTCGCGAATGAGCAGTTCTTC.

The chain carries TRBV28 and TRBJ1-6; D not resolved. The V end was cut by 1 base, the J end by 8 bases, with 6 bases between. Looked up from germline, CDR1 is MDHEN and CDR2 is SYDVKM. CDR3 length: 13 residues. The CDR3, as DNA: TGTGCCAGCAGTTTATATGGGGATTCACCCCTCCACTTT. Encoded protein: CASSLYGDSPLHF.

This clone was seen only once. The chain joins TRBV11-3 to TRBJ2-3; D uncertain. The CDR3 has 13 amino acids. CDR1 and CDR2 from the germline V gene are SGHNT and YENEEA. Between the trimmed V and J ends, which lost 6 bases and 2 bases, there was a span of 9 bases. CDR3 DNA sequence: TGTGCCAGCAGTTCTGAGTACACAGATACGCAGTATTTT. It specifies CASSSEYTDTQYF.

CDR3 sequence: CASSESPRASEKLFF. The CDR3, as DNA: TGTGCCAGCAGTGAGTCCCCCCGGGCGAGTGAAAAACTGTTTTTT. This chain joins TRBV6-1 and TRBJ1-4; D remains unclear. The V end was cut by 3 bases, the J end by 7 bases, with 15 bases between. The germline gives CDR1 MNHNS, CDR2 SASEGT. CDR3 size: 15 residues.

The CDR3 region has the DNA TGTGCCAGCAGGCGGGGACAGACCAATCAGCCCCAGCATTTT. The encoded protein is CASRRGQTNQPQHF. The V gene is TRBV5-5, the J gene TRBJ1-5, with 7 bases lining up with TRBD1. The CDR3 spans 14 residues. Losses at the gene ends were 5 bases for V and 3 bases for J; bases not matched to a gene: 5. Germline V gives CDR1 SGHKS, CDR2 YYEKEE (reference sequence).

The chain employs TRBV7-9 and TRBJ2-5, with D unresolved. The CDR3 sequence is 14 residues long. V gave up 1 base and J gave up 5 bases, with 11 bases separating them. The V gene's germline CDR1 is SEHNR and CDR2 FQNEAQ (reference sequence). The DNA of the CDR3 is TGTGCCAGCAGCTTAGGGACCGCCACCGAGACCCAGTACTTC. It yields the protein CASSLGTATETQYF.

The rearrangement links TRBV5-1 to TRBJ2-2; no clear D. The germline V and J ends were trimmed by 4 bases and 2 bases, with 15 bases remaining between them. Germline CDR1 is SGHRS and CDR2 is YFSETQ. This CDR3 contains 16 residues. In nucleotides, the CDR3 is TGCGCCAGCAGCAACCGAAGAGTAATAAACACCGGGGAGCTGTTTTTT. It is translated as CASSNRRVINTGELFF.

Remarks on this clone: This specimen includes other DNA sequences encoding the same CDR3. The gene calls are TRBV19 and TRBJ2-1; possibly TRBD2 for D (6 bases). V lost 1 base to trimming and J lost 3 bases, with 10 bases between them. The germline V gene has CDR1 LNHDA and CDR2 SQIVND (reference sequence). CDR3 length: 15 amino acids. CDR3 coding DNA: TGTGCCAGTAGTATAGCGGGAGTTGACTACAATGAGCAGTTCTTC. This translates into CASSIAGVDYNEQFF.

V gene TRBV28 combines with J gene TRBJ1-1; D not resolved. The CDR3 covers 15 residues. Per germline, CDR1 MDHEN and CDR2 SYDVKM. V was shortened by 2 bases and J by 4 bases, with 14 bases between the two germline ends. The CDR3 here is CASSLIISGSTEAFF. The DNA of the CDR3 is TGTGCCAGCAGTTTAATCATCAGCGGTTCCACTGAAGCTTTCTTT.

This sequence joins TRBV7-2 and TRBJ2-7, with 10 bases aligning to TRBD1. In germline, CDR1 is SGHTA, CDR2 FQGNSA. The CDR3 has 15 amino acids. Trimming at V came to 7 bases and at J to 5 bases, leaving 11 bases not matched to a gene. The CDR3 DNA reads TGTGCCAGCAACAAGAGGGACAGGGGATTCGACGAGCAGTACTTC. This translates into CASNKRDRGFDEQYF. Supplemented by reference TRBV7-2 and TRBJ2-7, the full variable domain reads GAGVSQSPSNKVTEKGKDVELRCDPISGHTALYWYRQSLGQGLEFLIYFQGNSAPDKSGLPSDRFSAERTGGSVSTLTIQRTQQEDSAVYLCASNKRDRGFDEQYFGPGTRLTVT.

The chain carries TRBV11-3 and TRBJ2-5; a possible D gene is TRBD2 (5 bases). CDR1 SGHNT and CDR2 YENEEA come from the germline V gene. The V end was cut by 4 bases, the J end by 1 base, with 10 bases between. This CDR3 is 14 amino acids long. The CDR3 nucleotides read TGTGCCAGCAGCTCATGGGAGAGCCAAGAGACCCAGTACTTC. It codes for CASSSWESQETQYF.

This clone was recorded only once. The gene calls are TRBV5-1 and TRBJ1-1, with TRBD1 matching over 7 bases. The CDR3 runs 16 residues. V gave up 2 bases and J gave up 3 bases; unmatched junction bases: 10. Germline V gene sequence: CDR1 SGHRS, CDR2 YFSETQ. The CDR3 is CASSFNQGGSYTEAFF. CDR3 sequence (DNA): TGCGCCAGCAGCTTCAATCAGGGGGGTTCTTACACTGAAGCTTTCTTT.

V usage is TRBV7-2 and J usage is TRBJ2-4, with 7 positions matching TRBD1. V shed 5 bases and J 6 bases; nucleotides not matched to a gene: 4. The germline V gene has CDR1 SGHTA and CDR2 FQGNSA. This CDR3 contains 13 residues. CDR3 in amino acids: CASSQGERNIQYF. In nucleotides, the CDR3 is TGTGCCAGCAGCCAGGGGGAGCGAAACATTCAGTACTTC.

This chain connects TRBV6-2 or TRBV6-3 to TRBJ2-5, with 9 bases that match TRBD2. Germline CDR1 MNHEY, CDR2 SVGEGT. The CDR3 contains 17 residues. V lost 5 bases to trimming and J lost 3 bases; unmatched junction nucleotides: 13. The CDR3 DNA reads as TGTGCCAGCAGTGGAGCGGGGAGCGGGGGGACTAAAGAGACCCAGTACTTC. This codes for CASSGAGSGGTKETQYF.

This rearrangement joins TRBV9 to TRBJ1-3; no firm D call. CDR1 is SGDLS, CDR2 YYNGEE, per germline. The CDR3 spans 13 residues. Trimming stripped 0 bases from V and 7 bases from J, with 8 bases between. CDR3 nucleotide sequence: TGTGCCAGCAGCGTAGGATCTTCTAACACCATATATTTT. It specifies CASSVGSSNTIYF.

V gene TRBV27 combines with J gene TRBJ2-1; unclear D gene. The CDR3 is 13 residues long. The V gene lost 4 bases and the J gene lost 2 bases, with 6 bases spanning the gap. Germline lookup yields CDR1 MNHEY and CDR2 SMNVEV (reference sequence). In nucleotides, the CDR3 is TGTGCCAGCAGTTCTGGACCCTACAATGAGCAGTTCTTC. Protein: CASSSGPYNEQFF.

This CDR3 is CASSSLTGGIGEQYF. Here the CDR3 DNA reads TGTGCCAGCAGCTCCCTTACAGGGGGAATTGGCGAGCAGTACTTC. The chain carries TRBV11-2 and TRBJ2-7, with 8 nucleotides matching TRBD1. The CDR3 is 15 residues long. Unmatched junction bases numbered 11, after V lost 4 bases and J lost 6 bases. Germline V gene data show CDR1 as SGHAT and CDR2 as FQNNGV.

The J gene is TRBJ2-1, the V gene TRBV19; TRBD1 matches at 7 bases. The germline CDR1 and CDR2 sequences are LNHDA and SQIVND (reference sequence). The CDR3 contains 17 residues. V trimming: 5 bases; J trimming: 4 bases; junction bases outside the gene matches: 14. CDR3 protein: CASSPRDRQWGYNEQFF. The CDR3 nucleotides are TGTGCCAGTAGTCCCCGGGACAGACAATGGGGGTACAATGAGCAGTTCTTC.

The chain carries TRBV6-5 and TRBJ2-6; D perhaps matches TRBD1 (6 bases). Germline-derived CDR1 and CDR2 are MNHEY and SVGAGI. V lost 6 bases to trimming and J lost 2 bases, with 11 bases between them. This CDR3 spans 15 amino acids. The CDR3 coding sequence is TGTGCCAGCAGCTACAGGGTGGCTGGGGCCAACGTCCTGACTTTC. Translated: CASSYRVAGANVLTF.